The next 10 T cell receptor beta chains were all read from a single sample in a study of post-analysis software for immune sequencing data. General study results and limits: A few TRBV segments appeared more often in patients than in controls, and TRBV5-6, TRBV5-1 and TRBV20-1 were among these.

No antigen is known for these receptors. Libraries were made from TCR beta cDNA, and they carried unique molecular identifiers. TCRdb reprocessed the PCR reads with MiXCR, giving one entry per CDR3 protein. The top ten clones hold about 11% of a sample with some 700,000 distinct CDR3 sequences, more than 50% of them seen once. Sequenced input: blood. These TCRs come from a girl aged 2-9 years with multiple sclerosis.

This chain joins TRBV5-1 and TRBJ1-2, with TRBD1 matching 9 bases. The CDR3 has 15 amino acids. Germline CDR1 and CDR2: SGHRS and YFSETQ. The ends lost 5 bases at V and 4 bases at J; junction bases unmatched: 9. The DNA for the CDR3 is TGCGCCAGCAGACCCAGGACAGGGGAGATCTATGGCTACACCTTC. It yields the protein CASRPRTGEIYGYTF.

V is TRBV7-2 and J is TRBJ1-2; D is perhaps TRBD1 (6 bases). V dropped 1 base and J dropped 2 bases, with 17 bases sitting between them. Per germline, CDR1 SGHTA and CDR2 FQGNSA. The CDR3 is 17 amino acids. CDR3 residues: CASSLDLTGRINYGYTF. CDR3 sequence (DNA): TGTGCCAGCAGCTTAGATTTAACAGGGAGAATCAACTATGGCTACACCTTC.

V gene TRBV7-2 combines with J gene TRBJ1-2; D might be TRBD1 (6 bases). CDR1 is SGHTA and CDR2 is FQGNSA in the germline V gene. With 1 base removed from V and 8 bases from J, the gap between germline ends came to 14 bases. This CDR3 is built from 14 residues. The CDR3 spells CASSLEGQGNGYTF. Written as DNA, the CDR3 is TGTGCCAGCAGCTTAGAGGGTCAGGGGAACGGCTACACCTTC.

In this sample, this clonotype turned up a few times. The V and J genes are TRBV7-9 and TRBJ2-5; D gene unclear. CDR3 size: 14 residues. Between the trimmed V and J ends, which lost 5 bases and 2 bases, there was a span of 12 bases. Germline CDR1 is SEHNR and CDR2 is FQNEAQ (reference sequence). CDR3 bases: TGTGCCAGCAGCCTACGACACGGTCAAGAGACCCAGTACTTC. Translated, it gives CASSLRHGQETQYF.

The V and J genes are TRBV20-1 and TRBJ2-1; D is unresolved. The CDR3 length is 13 residues. CDR1 is DFQATT, CDR2 SNEGSKA, per germline (reference sequence). With 3 bases removed from V and 1 base from J, the gap between germline ends came to 7 bases. CDR3 sequence reads: CSARSVSYNEQFF. CDR3 nucleotides: TGCAGTGCTAGGTCCGTGTCCTACAATGAGCAGTTCTTC.

The genes are TRBV29-1 and TRBJ2-5; D is ambiguous. The CDR3 spans 14 residues. In germline, CDR1 is SQVTM, CDR2 ANQGSEA. V lost 3 bases, J lost 2 bases, and 13 bases lay in between. CDR3 region: CSVDLWSEQETQYF. CDR3 bases: TGCAGCGTTGATCTCTGGTCCGAGCAAGAGACCCAGTACTTC.

This clonotype was seen more than once but under ten times. The J gene is TRBJ2-1, the V gene TRBV20-1; 15 nucleotides line up with TRBD2. This CDR3 is 19 amino acids long. V trimming: 2 bases; J trimming: 0 bases; junction bases outside the gene matches: 8. CDR1 and CDR2 from the germline V gene are DFQATT and SNEGSKA (reference sequence). The CDR3 sequence: CSARLWGTSGRSSYNEQFF. The DNA for the CDR3 is TGCAGTGCTAGACTATGGGGGACTAGCGGGAGGAGCTCCTACAATGAGCAGTTCTTC.

This chain links TRBV12-3 or TRBV12-4 with TRBJ2-1; TRBD1 matches 8 bases. The V segment lost 4 bases and the J segment 3 bases; nucleotides outside the gene matches: 5. The CDR3 length is 15 residues. The CDR3 reads CASSWAGQVYNEQFF. Written as DNA, the CDR3 is TGTGCCAGCAGTTGGGCGGGACAGGTCTACAATGAGCAGTTCTTC.

The CDR3 region is CASTGVGYGYTF. In DNA form, the CDR3 reads TGTGCCAGTACTGGGGTCGGTTATGGCTACACCTTC. The chain has TRBV12-3 or TRBV12-4 and TRBJ1-2; no definite D call. V lost 9 bases, J lost 5 bases, and 13 bases lay in between. This CDR3 is 12 amino acids long.

The chain is built from TRBV6-5 and TRBJ1-2; no firm D call. Germline values: CDR1 MNHEY, CDR2 SVGAGI. V was trimmed by 0 bases and J by 2 bases, leaving 7 bases between them. The CDR3 extends over 14 amino acids. The CDR3 nucleotides are TGTGCCAGCAGTTACTCCGAGGTGAACTATGGCTACACCTTC. Amino acid sequence: CASSYSEVNYGYTF.